The 2 T cell receptor beta chains given below trace back to one sample, sequenced in a study of post-analysis software for immune sequencing data. Findings and limits, study-wide: Patients carried a handful of TRBV segments more frequently than controls did, and TRBV5-6, TRBV5-1 and TRBV20-1 were among them.

Unique molecular identifiers tagged the TCR beta cDNA libraries. TCRdb called the PCR reads again in MiXCR, with one record for every CDR3 protein. The profile covers 450,000 to 650,000 distinct CDR3 sequences, with about 40% appearing a single time and more than 1.5% taken by the ten largest. No antigen has been identified for these receptors. The specimen was blood. The receptor set was obtained from a girl aged 5-17 years with multiple sclerosis.

The gene calls are TRBV5-1 and TRBJ1-4; D call uncertain. V was trimmed by 1 base and J by 8 bases, leaving 15 bases between them. Germline values: CDR1 SGHRS, CDR2 YFSETQ. The CDR3 consists of 15 residues. This CDR3 is CASSLLPSTTEKLFF. The CDR3 DNA reads as TGCGCCAGCAGCTTGCTTCCCTCCACCACCGAAAAACTGTTTTTT.

The V and J genes are TRBV27 and TRBJ2-1; 9 bases are a match to TRBD1. Germline V CDR1 and CDR2: MNHEY, SMNVEV (reference sequence). This CDR3 region has 14 residues. Trimming removed 5 bases from V and 13 bases from J; junction bases left unmatched: 12. CDR3 DNA: TGTGCCAGCAGTGGGGGGACAGGGCCGGCCCCCCAGTTCTTC. Its translation: CASSGGTGPAPQFF.